The clone carrying this TCR beta chain has a handful of counts. In the original analysis: It was from reference gene primer amplification that nucleated cell counts were estimated. Profiling relied on immunoSEQ multiplex PCR, and the TCRdb table lists in-frame clones only, not all of them. Clone size and the V and J calls come from that table; the DNA yielded D and trimming. Among some 510,000 clones, 70% to 90% were seen once, and the ten largest hold about 1.7%. The data are from a study of blood T cell repertoires in COVID-19. Turning to the study itself: PBMCs, B-cell-depleted T cells, or T cells provided the cDNA or gDNA that made up the material.

Germline CDR1 is LGHNA and CDR2 is YSLEER. There are 13 residues in the CDR3. V lost 3 bases and J 4 bases, leaving 9 bases between the germline ends. V gene TRBV4-3 combines with J gene TRBJ1-1; D might be TRBD1 (5 bases). The clonotype was recovered from a woman between 40 and 50 years old who had recovered from COVID-19. Sequencing input: PBMCs or T cells enriched from blood (not recorded which). In DNA form, the CDR3 reads TGCGCCAGCAGCCACAGGGTCAGCACTGAAGCTTTCTTT. Amino acid sequence: CASSHRVSTEAFF.